These 24 T cell receptor beta chains originate from one sample sequenced in a study of blood T cell repertoires in COVID-19. Clones were sequenced by immunoSEQ multiplex PCR, and TCRdb holds only the in-frame ones, with some missing. Counted here are 100,000 or so clones, 80% occurring once; the ten biggest clones make up under 35%. What was sequenced was peripheral blood. All receptors come from a man between 65 and 85 years old with active or convalescent COVID-19.

The V call is TRBV11-1, the J call TRBJ1-1; unclear D gene. The CDR3 spans 15 residues. The V end lost 1 base, the J end lost 2 bases, and 11 bases lay between the germline ends. Germline-derived CDR1 and CDR2 are SGHAT and FQDESV (reference sequence). CDR3 region: CASSLGQTINTEAFF. CDR3 nucleotides: TGTGCCAGCAGCTTAGGGCAGACTATTAACACTGAAGCTTTCTTT. Full variable domain (remainder filled in from reference TRBV11-1 and TRBJ1-1): EAEVAQSPRYKITEKSQAVAFWCDPISGHATLYWYRQILGQGPELLVQFQDESVVDDSQLPKDRFSAERLKGVDSTLKIQPAELGDSAMYLCASSLGQTINTEAFFGQGTRLTVV.

V gene TRBV3-1 (or the pseudogene TRBV3-2) combines with J gene TRBJ2-1; D gene unclear. The germline V and J ends were trimmed by 3 bases and 6 bases, with 9 bases remaining between them. The CDR3 is 13 residues long. The germline V gene encodes CDR1 LGHDT and CDR2 YNNKEL (reference sequence). The CDR3 DNA reads as TGTGCCAGCAGCCATACCAGGCCCAATGAGCAGTTCTTC. Its translation is CASSHTRPNEQFF.

The rearrangement uses TRBV19 and TRBJ2-1; TRBD2 might be the D (5 bases). Looked up from germline, CDR1 is LNHDA and CDR2 is SQIVND (reference sequence). The CDR3 is 15 residues long. Trimming removed 6 bases from V and 3 bases from J, with 15 bases in between. DNA for the CDR3: TGTGCCAGTAGGAGCACCGGACTGATCTACAATGAGCAGTTCTTC. Its translation: CASRSTGLIYNEQFF.

The rearrangement joins TRBV5-4 to TRBJ2-2, with D perhaps matching TRBD1 (5 bases). Per germline, CDR1 SGHNT and CDR2 YYREEE (reference sequence). There are 16 residues in the CDR3. V dropped 3 bases and J dropped 6 bases, with 18 bases sitting between them. The CDR3 DNA reads as TGTGCCAGCAGCTCCCAGGGAAGTTTTAGGGCCGGGGAGCTGTTTTTT. Protein: CASSSQGSFRAGELFF.

The chain has TRBV3-1 (or the pseudogene TRBV3-2) and TRBJ1-1, with TRBD1 matching over 9 bases. After removal of 2 bases from V and 1 base from J, the junction contained 5 bases not matched to a gene. Germline lookup yields CDR1 LGHDT and CDR2 YNNKEL (reference sequence). This CDR3 has 16 residues. As DNA, the CDR3 is TGTGCCAGCAGCCAATTCCCGGGACAGGGGAACACTGAAGCTTTCTTT. This sequence encodes CASSQFPGQGNTEAFF.

The chain links TRBV13 to TRBJ2-5; TRBD1 agrees at 8 bases. The length of the CDR3 is 14 residues. Germline trimming cut 5 bases from V and 5 bases from J; bases unmatched to any gene: 7. The germline V gene encodes CDR1 PRHDT and CDR2 FYEKMQ (reference sequence). CDR3 loop: CASSPGQGGETQYF. In DNA form, the CDR3 reads TGTGCCAGCAGCCCAGGACAGGGCGGGGAGACCCAGTACTTC.

The rearrangement uses TRBV5-1 and TRBJ1-2; 7 bases are shared with TRBD1. This CDR3 is built from 15 residues. V trimming: 4 bases; J trimming: 5 bases; junction bases outside the gene matches: 11. Per germline, CDR1 SGHRS and CDR2 YFSETQ. As DNA, the CDR3 is TGCGCCAGCAGCGTGACAGGGAATATTGCGTATGGCTACACCTTC. As protein: CASSVTGNIAYGYTF.

V and J are TRBV7-2 and TRBJ2-1; TRBD2 agrees at 12 bases. The CDR3 sequence is 16 residues long. V dropped 5 bases and J dropped 1; count of bases not matched to a gene: 3. Germline CDR1 SGHTA, CDR2 FQGNSA. CDR3 residues: CASSPLAGGSYNEQFF. CDR3 bases: TGTGCCAGCAGCCCCCTAGCGGGGGGGTCCTACAATGAGCAGTTCTTC.

The genes are TRBV24-1 and TRBJ2-3; 8 bases are a match to TRBD2. Unmatched junction bases numbered 1, after V lost 9 bases and J lost 3 bases. The CDR3 extends over 12 amino acids. Germline CDR1 KGHDR, CDR2 SFDVKD. The CDR3 loop is CATQRETDTQYF. CDR3 in DNA: TGTGCCACCCAGCGGGAGACAGATACGCAGTATTTT.

The rearrangement uses TRBV6-5 and TRBJ1-1; D possibly corresponds to TRBD1 (6 bases). CDR1 and CDR2 (germline): MNHEY, SVGAGI. This CDR3 has 11 residues. The ends were cut back, 5 bases at V and 9 bases at J, with 10 bases in the middle. CDR3 residues: CASSNRVKAFF. CDR3 sequence (DNA): TGTGCCAGCAGTAACAGGGTTAAAGCTTTCTTT.

This rearrangement joins TRBV14 to TRBJ2-1; D is perhaps TRBD1 (7 bases). V shed 1 base and J shed 3 bases, with 10 bases lying between them. Germline-derived CDR1 and CDR2 are SGHDN and FVKESK. The CDR3 is 15 amino acids. The DNA for the CDR3 is TGTGCCAGCAGCCAAGGGCGGGACAGCTACAATGAGCAGTTCTTC. Its translation: CASSQGRDSYNEQFF.

This chain connects TRBV14 to TRBJ2-7; D is undetermined. From germline, CDR1 is SGHDN and CDR2 FVKESK. The length of the CDR3 is 11 residues. V lost 4 bases and J lost 2, with 3 bases in between. The chain's CDR3 is CASSRAYEQYF. CDR3 coding DNA: TGTGCCAGCAGCCGAGCCTACGAGCAGTACTTC.

CDR3 sequence reads: CASSGGLEQYF. The CDR3 DNA reads as TGTGCCAGCAGTGGGGGCCTCGAGCAGTACTTC. The chain recombines TRBV12-3 or TRBV12-4 with TRBJ2-7, with D possibly TRBD1 on 6 matching bases. CDR3 length: 11 amino acids. V was shortened by 5 bases and J by 6 bases, with 8 bases between the two germline ends.

This clone was found a few times. V and J are TRBV19 and TRBJ1-4; D not resolved. V shed 2 bases and J shed 8 bases, with 12 bases lying between them. The CDR3 has 14 residues. Germline CDR1 is LNHDA and CDR2 is SQIVND (reference sequence). CDR3 region: CASSITGFKEKLFF. DNA for the CDR3: TGTGCCAGTAGTATAACCGGGTTTAAGGAAAAACTGTTTTTT. Drawing the rest from reference TRBV19 and TRBJ1-4, the complete variable domain is DGGITQSPKYLFRKEGQNVTLSCEQNLNHDAMYWYRQDPGQGLRLIYYSQIVNDFQKGDIAEGYSVSREKKESFPLTVTSAQKNPTAFYLCASSITGFKEKLFFGSGTQLSVL.

The genes are TRBV9 and TRBJ2-2; 8 bases agree with TRBD2. After removal of 4 bases from V and 1 base from J, the junction contained 9 bases not matched to a gene. The CDR3 runs to 17 residues. CDR1 and CDR2 (germline): SGDLS, YYNGEE. CDR3 nucleotides: TGTGCCAGCAGCTTCGGACTAGCCCATAAGAACACCGGGGAGCTGTTTTTT. Amino acid sequence: CASSFGLAHKNTGELFF.

This clone was found a few times. The V call is TRBV19, the J call TRBJ2-2, with D perhaps matching TRBD2 (5 bases). The CDR3 totals 13 residues. Trimming left V 7 bases short and J 7 bases short, with 13 bases between. Germline-derived CDR1 and CDR2 are LNHDA and SQIVND (reference sequence). This CDR3 is CASTPRGVGELFF. The CDR3 nucleotides read TGTGCCAGTACCCCCCGGGGAGTCGGGGAGCTGTTTTTT.

J is TRBJ2-2 and V is TRBV9; 8 bases line up with TRBD2. The CDR3 consists of 17 residues. Trimming took 0 bases from V and 5 from J; bases not matched to a gene: 9. CDR1 and CDR2 from the germline V gene are SGDLS and YYNGEE. The CDR3 here is CASSVDGIAGSTGELFF. The CDR3 DNA follows: TGTGCCAGCAGCGTAGATGGAATAGCGGGATCGACCGGGGAGCTGTTTTTT.

The chain joins TRBV19 to TRBJ2-2; the match to TRBD2 covers 8 bases. Trimming removed 5 bases from V and 7 bases from J; junction bases left unmatched: 6. The CDR3 totals 14 residues. Germline CDR1 and CDR2: LNHDA and SQIVND (reference sequence). For the CDR3, the DNA is TGTGCCAGTAGTTACGGGAGGGCCCACGGGGAGCTGTTTTTT. It codes for CASSYGRAHGELFF. Filled out from reference TRBV19 and TRBJ2-2, the complete variable domain reads DGGITQSPKYLFRKEGQNVTLSCEQNLNHDAMYWYRQDPGQGLRLIYYSQIVNDFQKGDIAEGYSVSREKKESFPLTVTSAQKNPTAFYLCASSYGRAHGELFFGEGSRLTVL.

The chain recombines TRBV18 with TRBJ2-7; 13 bases are shared with TRBD2. Per germline, CDR1 KGHSH and CDR2 LQKENI. The trim removed 4 bases at V and 5 bases at J, leaving 8 bases unmatched. CDR3 length: 16 amino acids. CDR3 nucleotide sequence: TGTGCCAGCTCACTATCTGGGACTAGCGGGAATAACGAGCAGTACTTC. It is translated as CASSLSGTSGNNEQYF. The full variable domain, its missing parts supplied by reference TRBV18 and TRBJ2-7, is NAGVMQNPRHLVRRRGQEARLRCSPMKGHSHVYWYRQLPEEGLKFMVYLQKENIIDESGMPKERFSAEFPKEGPSILRIQQVVRGDSAAYFCASSLSGTSGNNEQYFGPGTRLTVT.

The chain combines TRBV9 with TRBJ2-5, with 7 bases identical to TRBD1. The CDR3 loop spans 13 amino acids. The germline V gene encodes CDR1 SGDLS and CDR2 YYNGEE. V gave up 4 bases and J gave up 4 bases; unmatched junction bases: 4. The DNA for the CDR3 is TGTGCCAGCAGCACAAGACAGGGAGAGACCCAGTACTTC. Translating it yields CASSTRQGETQYF. The full variable domain, completed using reference TRBV9 and TRBJ2-5, is DSGVTQTPKHLITATGQRVTLRCSPRSGDLSVYWYQQSLDQGLQFLIQYYNGEERAKGNILERFSAQQFPDLHSELNLSSLELGDSALYFCASSTRQGETQYFGPGTRLLVL.

The rearrangement uses TRBV6-5 and TRBJ2-7; 7 bases are shared with TRBD1. The germline V gene has CDR1 MNHEY and CDR2 SVGAGI. The trim removed 0 bases at V and 2 bases at J, leaving 4 bases unmatched. CDR3 length: 15 residues. The CDR3 reads CASSYSGDRAYEQYF. The CDR3 region has the DNA TGTGCCAGCAGTTACTCAGGTGACAGGGCCTACGAGCAGTACTTC.

The gene calls are TRBV5-5 and TRBJ2-7; tentatively, D is TRBD1 (6 bases). CDR3 length: 13 amino acids. From germline, CDR1 is SGHKS and CDR2 YYEKEE (reference sequence). V gave up 2 bases and J gave up 4 bases, with 10 bases separating them. The CDR3 nucleotides read TGTGCCAGCAGCTTAGGACAGTGGTACGAGCAGTACTTC. Encoded protein: CASSLGQWYEQYF.

The chain is built from TRBV7-8 and TRBJ2-3; 10 bases align to TRBD2. This CDR3 has 14 residues. The V and J ends lost 7 bases and 3 bases, in that order; junction bases with no gene match: 4. Germline V CDR1 and CDR2: SGHVS, FQNEAQ. This CDR3 is CASTAGGGTDTQYF. The CDR3 coding sequence is TGTGCCAGCACAGCGGGAGGGGGTACAGATACGCAGTATTTT. Full variable domain (outside the CDR3, taken from reference TRBV7-8 and TRBJ2-3): GAGVSQSPRYKVAKRGQDVALRCDPISGHVSLFWYQQALGQGPEFLTYFQNEAQLDKSGLPSDRFFAERPEGSVSTLKIQRTQQEDSAVYLCASTAGGGTDTQYFGPGTRLTVL.

This clone occurred once. CDR3 loop: CASSWTSGSYEQYF. The CDR3 DNA sequence: TGTGCCAGCAGTTGGACTAGCGGCTCCTACGAGCAGTACTTC. This rearrangement joins TRBV7-2 to TRBJ2-7, with 10 bases fitting TRBD2. The trim removed 6 bases at V and 0 bases at J, leaving 2 bases unmatched. CDR3 length: 14 amino acids. Germline V CDR1 and CDR2: SGHTA, FQGNSA.